Below, 9 T cell receptor beta chains from the same sample are listed, as sequenced in a study of CD8+ T cells in alopecia areata. Reverse transcription of extracted RNA yielded cDNA, which provided the sequencing template. Data came from immunoSEQ multiplex PCR; TCRdb stores just in-frame clones and leaves some out. This sample carries under 300,000 clones, about two thirds of them seen once, and the ten largest clones take under 1.5%. Material: CD4+ T cells sorted from blood, obtained at week 0. These receptor sequences come from a human donor with alopecia areata.

This chain links TRBV10-3 with TRBJ2-2; unclear D gene. Germline values: CDR1 ENHRY, CDR2 SYGVKD. Deletions cut 1 base from V and 2 bases from J, with 8 bases between. The CDR3 spans 15 residues. CDR3 sequence (DNA): TGTGCCATCAGTGAGTTGGACGGCAACACCGGGGAGCTGTTTTTT. Amino acid sequence: CAISELDGNTGELFF.

The V gene is TRBV11-2, the J gene TRBJ2-7; tentative D call: TRBD2 (6 bases). Germline V gene sequence: CDR1 SGHAT, CDR2 FQNNGV. Trimming took 7 bases from V and 3 from J, leaving 13 bases between them. The CDR3 runs to 13 residues. As DNA, the CDR3 is TGTGCCAGCACCGCCGGGGGTCTCTACGAGCAGTACTTC. Translating gives CASTAGGLYEQYF.

This clone turned up a few times. This sequence joins TRBV29-1 and TRBJ2-7, with 9 bases matching TRBD1. Germline-derived CDR1 and CDR2 are SQVTM and ANQGSEA. The J segment lost 1 base and the V segment lost 6 bases, leaving 4 bases of the junction unmatched. The CDR3 has 13 residues. CDR3 DNA sequence: TGCAGCGTCCGGGACAGGGATTCCTACGAGCAGTACTTC. It codes for CSVRDRDSYEQYF.

CDR3 nucleotides: TGTGCCAGCAGCTTGGAAGCGGGGGGCCACGGGAATGAGCAGTTCTTC. Protein sequence: CASSLEAGGHGNEQFF. This rearrangement joins TRBV7-9 to TRBJ2-1; TRBD2 aligns across 9 bases. The V gene end was trimmed by 3 bases and the J gene end by 7 bases; junction bases not matched to a gene: 10. CDR3 length: 16 amino acids. CDR1 and CDR2 from the germline V gene are SEHNR and FQNEAQ (reference sequence).

V and J are TRBV25-1 and TRBJ1-2; perhaps TRBD1 as D (5 bases). This CDR3 has 12 amino acids. Germline loops: CDR1 MGHDK, CDR2 SYGVNS. The CDR3 sequence: CAITGTAYGYTF. CDR3 DNA: TGTGCTATCACCGGGACTGCTTATGGCTACACCTTC.

CDR3 residues: CAWSNGGLLSGNTIYF. As DNA, the CDR3 is TGTGCCTGGAGTAACGGAGGACTCCTCTCTGGAAACACCATATATTTT. The V gene is TRBV30, the J gene TRBJ1-3; no clear D gene. Germline V lookup: CDR1 GTSNPN, CDR2 SVGIG (reference sequence). Deletions cut 2 bases from V and 0 bases from J, with 14 bases between. The CDR3 runs to 16 residues.

The V gene is TRBV9, the J gene TRBJ2-1; possibly TRBD2 for D (6 bases). CDR1 is SGDLS and CDR2 is YYNGEE in the germline V gene. The CDR3 is 13 amino acids. Between the trimmed V and J ends, which lost 3 bases and 9 bases, there was a span of 13 bases. DNA for the CDR3: TGTGCCAGCAGCGCAACGGCGGGACGTGAGCAGTTCTTC. This codes for CASSATAGREQFF.

This clone was observed a handful of times. The chain is built from TRBV2 and TRBJ1-2; D not certain. V was shortened by 6 bases and J by 0 bases, with 11 bases between the two germline ends. The CDR3 spans 14 residues. Germline CDR1 and CDR2: SNHLY and FYNNEI. The CDR3 sequence is CASRTDGANYGYTF. CDR3 coding DNA: TGTGCCAGCAGGACGGACGGAGCTAACTATGGCTACACCTTC.

Concerning this clone: It is unclear where the CDR3 begins or ends on the DNA, so no DNA is shown, and the CDR3 is as TCRdb lists it. This chain connects TRBV6-5 to TRBJ2-1; the D call in the table, TRBD2, was not verified against the DNA. The germline gives CDR1 MNHEY, CDR2 SVGAGI. The CDR3 numbers 14 amino acids, ends counted. CDR3 sequence reads: CASSWALGSGGKFF.